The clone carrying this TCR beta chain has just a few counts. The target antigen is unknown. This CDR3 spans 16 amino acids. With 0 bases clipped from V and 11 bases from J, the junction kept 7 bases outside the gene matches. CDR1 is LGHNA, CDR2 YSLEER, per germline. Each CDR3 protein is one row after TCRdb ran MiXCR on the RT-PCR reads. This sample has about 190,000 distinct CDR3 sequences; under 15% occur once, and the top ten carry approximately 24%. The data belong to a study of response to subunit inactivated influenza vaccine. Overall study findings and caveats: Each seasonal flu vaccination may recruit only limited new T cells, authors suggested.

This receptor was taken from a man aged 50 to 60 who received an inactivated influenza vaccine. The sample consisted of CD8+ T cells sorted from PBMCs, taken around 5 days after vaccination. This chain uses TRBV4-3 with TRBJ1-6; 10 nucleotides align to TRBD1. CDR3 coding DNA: TGCGCCAGCAGCCAAGATCTTGGGACAGGGGAAGCACCCCTCCACTTT. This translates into CASSQDLGTGEAPLHF.